A single sample is the source of the 21 T cell receptor beta chains below, sequenced in a study of early T cells in non-severe SARS-CoV-2 infection. Each CDR3 protein gets one entry after TCRdb re-called the 5' RACE reads with MiXCR. The sample lists some 82,000 distinct CDR3 sequences; about an eighth were seen once. Sequencing used whole blood. These receptors all come from an adult who was a healthcare worker with PCR-confirmed SARS-CoV-2 infection or an uninfected control (not recorded which).

Many counts were recorded for this clonotype. V usage is TRBV7-9 and J usage is TRBJ2-3, with D unclear. Per the germline V gene, CDR1 is SEHNR and CDR2 is FQNEAQ (reference sequence). The CDR3 is made up of 11 amino acids. V gave up 1 base and J gave up 5 bases, with 1 base separating them. The CDR3 reads CASSLVDTQYF. CDR3 bases: TGTGCCAGCAGCTTAGTAGATACGCAGTATTTT.

This clonotype was seen many times. The chain combines TRBV27 with TRBJ1-6, with 9 nucleotides matching TRBD1. The CDR3 runs to 16 residues. Germline trimming cut 5 bases from V and 5 bases from J; bases unmatched to any gene: 7. Looked up from germline, CDR1 is MNHEY and CDR2 is SMNVEV (reference sequence). CDR3 in DNA: TGTGCCAGCAGTCTCCGGACAGGGGTTAATAATTCACCCCTCCACTTT. As protein: CASSLRTGVNNSPLHF.

In nucleotides, the CDR3 is TGTGCCAGCAGCCTCACGGGGACTTTCTACGAGCAGTACTTC. As protein: CASSLTGTFYEQYF. The chain recombines TRBV11-2 with TRBJ2-7; maybe TRBD2 (6 bases). CDR3 length: 14 residues. The germline gives CDR1 SGHAT, CDR2 FQNNGV. Trimming shortened V by 5 bases and J by 3 bases, and 14 bases separated the two germline ends.

In its sample, this clonotype was seen a few times. The chain employs TRBV11-2 and TRBJ1-2, with D unresolved. Germline V CDR1 and CDR2: SGHAT, FQNNGV. The length of the CDR3 is 13 residues. The V gene lost 1 base and the J gene lost 5 bases, with 8 bases spanning the gap. CDR3 amino acids: CASSLGFSYGYTF. The CDR3 nucleotides read TGTGCCAGCAGCTTAGGTTTTTCGTATGGCTACACCTTC. The full variable domain, its missing parts supplied by reference TRBV11-2 and TRBJ1-2, is EAGVAQSPRYKIIEKRQSVAFWCNPISGHATLYWYQQILGQGPKLLIQFQNNGVVDDSQLPKDRFSAERLKGVDSTLKIQPAKLEDSAVYLCASSLGFSYGYTFGSGTRLTVV.

This clonotype was counted only a few times. This chain links TRBV12-3 or TRBV12-4 with TRBJ2-6, with D unclear. CDR3 size: 17 residues. V dropped 3 bases and J dropped 0 bases, with 12 bases sitting between them. The chain's CDR3 is CASSFRQADSGANVLTF. The CDR3, as DNA: TGTGCCAGCAGTTTTCGGCAGGCGGACTCTGGGGCCAACGTCCTGACTTTC.

This clonotype was detected only a few times. This chain joins TRBV4-2 and TRBJ1-1; 10 nucleotides match TRBD1. From germline, CDR1 is LGHNA and CDR2 YNFKEQ. The CDR3 runs 14 residues. J lost 5 bases, V lost 4 bases, and 4 bases had no gene match. The CDR3 reads CASSRGTGETEAFF. The CDR3 DNA reads TGTGCCAGCAGCCGAGGGACAGGGGAAACTGAAGCTTTCTTT.

V gene TRBV2 combines with J gene TRBJ2-3; D is tentatively TRBD1 or TRBD2 (5 bases each). V lost 4 bases and J 4 bases, leaving 15 bases between the germline ends. CDR1 SNHLY and CDR2 FYNNEI come from the germline V gene. The CDR3 totals 15 residues. The DNA of the CDR3 is TGTGCCAGCAGTGCGGACTCCCAGGGCCCAGATACGCAGTATTTT. It is translated as CASSADSQGPDTQYF.

The sample holds many counts of this clonotype. The chain employs TRBV6-5 and TRBJ2-1; 8 bases line up with TRBD1. CDR1 is MNHEY, CDR2 SVGAGI, per germline. V trimming: 5 bases; J trimming: 4 bases; junction bases outside the gene matches: 7. This CDR3 contains 15 residues. The CDR3: CASSEDRGRYNEQFF. CDR3 bases: TGTGCCAGCAGTGAAGACAGGGGTCGTTACAATGAGCAGTTCTTC.

This clonotype was seen at least ten times. This chain uses TRBV20-1 with TRBJ2-7, with D tentatively TRBD1 or TRBD2 (5 bases each). This CDR3 region has 15 residues. The germline V gene encodes CDR1 DFQATT and CDR2 SNEGSKA (reference sequence). V was trimmed by 0 bases and J by 3 bases, leaving 15 bases between them. The CDR3 DNA reads TGCAGTGCTAGAGATCGCGGGCAGGGAGTCTACGAGCAGTACTTC. Translating gives CSARDRGQGVYEQYF.

In its sample, this clonotype was seen a few times. The CDR3 protein is CSVQDLYEQYF. CDR3 in DNA: TGCAGCGTTCAGGACCTCTACGAGCAGTACTTC. The chain combines TRBV29-1 with TRBJ2-7; D not resolved. The CDR3 has 11 residues. Trimming stripped 5 bases from V and 3 bases from J, with 8 bases between. Germline lookup yields CDR1 SQVTM and CDR2 ANQGSEA.

The table lists this clonotype with a few counts. The V and J genes are TRBV29-1 and TRBJ2-7; unclear D gene. The CDR3 runs to 11 residues. V lost 0 bases to trimming and J lost 0 bases, with 0 bases between them. Looked up from germline, CDR1 is SQVTM and CDR2 is ANQGSEA. Here the CDR3 DNA reads TGCAGCGTTGAAGACTCCTACGAGCAGTACTTC. Translating it yields CSVEDSYEQYF.

At least ten counts were recorded for this clonotype. The genes are TRBV29-1 and TRBJ1-1; D is possibly TRBD1 (5 bases). With 2 bases removed from V and 6 bases from J, the gap between germline ends came to 10 bases. Germline V gives CDR1 SQVTM, CDR2 ANQGSEA. This CDR3 is built from 12 residues. This CDR3 is CSVEKGTAEAFF. The CDR3 nucleotides are TGCAGCGTTGAAAAAGGGACGGCTGAAGCTTTCTTT.

In its sample, this clonotype was seen many times. The chain couples TRBV19 to TRBJ2-6; D is possibly TRBD2 (5 bases). The germline V and J ends were trimmed by 6 bases and 13 bases, with 10 bases remaining between them. Germline-derived CDR1 and CDR2 are LNHDA and SQIVND (reference sequence). The CDR3 totals 11 residues. The CDR3 DNA is TGTGCCAGTAGCTCACAGCGGGTCCTGACTTTC. This encodes CASSSQRVLTF.

This clonotype came up many times. The chain carries TRBV2 and TRBJ2-7; no clear D gene. There are 12 residues in the CDR3. With 7 bases removed from V and 6 bases from J, the gap between germline ends came to 13 bases. CDR1 and CDR2 (germline): SNHLY, FYNNEI. CDR3 bases: TGTGCCAGCAAAGAGAGCCTCGGCGAGCAGTACTTC. This translates into CASKESLGEQYF. Drawing the rest from reference TRBV2 and TRBJ2-7, the complete variable domain is EPEVTQTPSHQVTQMGQEVILRCVPISNHLYFYWYRQILGQKVEFLVSFYNNEISEKSEIFDDQFSVERPDGSNFTLKIRSTKLEDSAMYFCASKESLGEQYFGPGTRLTVT.

This clonotype was recorded a few times. The chain employs TRBV12-3 or TRBV12-4 and TRBJ2-1; 9 bases line up with TRBD2. V trimming: 6 bases; J trimming: 6 bases; junction bases outside the gene matches: 6. The CDR3 loop spans 14 amino acids. DNA of the CDR3: TGTGCCAGCAGCCCCGGGACTAGCCTCAATGAGCAGTTCTTC. It yields the protein CASSPGTSLNEQFF.

The chain joins TRBV12-3 or TRBV12-4 to TRBJ1-1; D is uncertain. The length of the CDR3 is 14 residues. The V end was cut by 0 bases, the J end by 4 bases, with 9 bases between. CDR3 in DNA: TGTGCCAGCAGTTTAGCGCCGGGGAGCACTGAAGCTTTCTTT. Protein sequence: CASSLAPGSTEAFF.

The chain combines TRBV11-1 with TRBJ2-7; no firm D call. The CDR3 extends over 12 amino acids. V lost 3 bases to trimming and J lost 7 bases, with 10 bases between them. Germline CDR1 and CDR2: SGHAT and FQDESV (reference sequence). The DNA for the CDR3 is TGTGCCAGCAGCTTTACCCTGAGAGAGCAGTACTTC. This translates into CASSFTLREQYF.

The rearrangement links TRBV11-1 to TRBJ2-1; TRBD2 matches at 12 bases. The CDR3 sequence is 16 residues long. The germline gives CDR1 SGHAT, CDR2 FQDESV (reference sequence). The ends lost 6 bases at V and 5 bases at J; junction bases unmatched: 8. CDR3 region: CASRKTSGRTHNEQFF. CDR3 nucleotides: TGTGCCAGCAGAAAGACTAGCGGGAGAACTCACAATGAGCAGTTCTTC.

This clonotype was counted a few times. The chain combines TRBV20-1 with TRBJ2-3, with 12 positions matching TRBD2. This CDR3 is 16 amino acids long. The V gene end was trimmed by 6 bases and the J gene end by 2 bases; junction bases not matched to a gene: 9. Germline V lookup: CDR1 DFQATT, CDR2 SNEGSKA (reference sequence). Here the CDR3 reads CSADLLAGGPTDTQYF. DNA of the CDR3: TGCAGTGCAGACCTACTAGCGGGAGGCCCCACAGATACGCAGTATTTT.

This clonotype was counted between two and nine times. The rearrangement joins TRBV7-9 to TRBJ2-1, with D uncertain. This CDR3 has 11 residues. Germline-derived CDR1 and CDR2 are SEHNR and FQNEAQ (reference sequence). V dropped 3 bases and J dropped 6 bases, with 3 bases sitting between them. The CDR3 protein is CASSFSNEQFF. CDR3 nucleotides: TGTGCCAGCAGCTTTAGCAATGAGCAGTTCTTC.

This clonotype was seen a few times. This chain joins TRBV28 and TRBJ2-3; no firm D call. Germline V lookup: CDR1 MDHEN, CDR2 SYDVKM. With 1 base removed from V and 8 bases from J, the gap between germline ends came to 7 bases. The length of the CDR3 is 12 residues. CDR3 nucleotide sequence: TGTGCCAGCAGTTTATTTTGGGGTACGCAGTATTTT. Translation gives CASSLFWGTQYF.